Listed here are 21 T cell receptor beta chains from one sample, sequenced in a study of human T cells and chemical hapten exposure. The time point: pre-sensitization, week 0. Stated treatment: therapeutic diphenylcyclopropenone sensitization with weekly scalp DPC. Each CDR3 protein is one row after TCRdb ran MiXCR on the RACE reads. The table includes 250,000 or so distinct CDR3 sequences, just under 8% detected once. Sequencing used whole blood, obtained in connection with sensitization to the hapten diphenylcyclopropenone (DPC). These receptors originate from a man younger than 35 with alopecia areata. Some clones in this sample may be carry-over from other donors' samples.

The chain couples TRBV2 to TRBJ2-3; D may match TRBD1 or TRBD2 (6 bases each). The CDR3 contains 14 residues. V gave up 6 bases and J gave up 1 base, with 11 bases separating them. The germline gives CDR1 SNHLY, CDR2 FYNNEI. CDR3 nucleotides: TGTGCCAGCAGACCCGGGGGCGGCACAGATACGCAGTATTTT. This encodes CASRPGGGTDTQYF.

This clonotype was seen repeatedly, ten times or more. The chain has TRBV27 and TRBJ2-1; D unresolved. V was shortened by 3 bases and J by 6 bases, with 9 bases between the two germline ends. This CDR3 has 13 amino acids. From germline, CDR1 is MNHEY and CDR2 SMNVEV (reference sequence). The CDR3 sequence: CASSLVPGNEQFF. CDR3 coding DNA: TGTGCCAGCAGTTTGGTCCCCGGCAATGAGCAGTTCTTC.

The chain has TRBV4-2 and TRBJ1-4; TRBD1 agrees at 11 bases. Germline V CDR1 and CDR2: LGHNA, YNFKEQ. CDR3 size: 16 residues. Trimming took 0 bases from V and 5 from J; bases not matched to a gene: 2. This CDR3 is CASSQDGTGGNEKLFF. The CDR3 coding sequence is TGTGCCAGCAGCCAAGATGGGACAGGGGGAAATGAAAAACTGTTTTTT.

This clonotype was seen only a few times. CDR3 in DNA: TGCAGTGCTCCGGGACAGGGGCTCCCTGAGCAGTACTTC. Translated, it gives CSAPGQGLPEQYF. The V gene is TRBV20-1, the J gene TRBJ2-7, with TRBD1 identical over 10 bases. CDR3 length: 13 residues. Per the germline V gene, CDR1 is DFQATT and CDR2 is SNEGSKA (reference sequence). J gave up 7 bases and V 5 bases, and 8 bases lay outside the gene matches.

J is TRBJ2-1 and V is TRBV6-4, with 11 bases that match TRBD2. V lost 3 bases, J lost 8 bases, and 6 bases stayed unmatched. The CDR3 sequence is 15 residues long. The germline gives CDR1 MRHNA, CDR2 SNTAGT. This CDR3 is CASSESSGGVDEQFF. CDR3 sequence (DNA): TGTGCCAGCAGTGAGAGTAGCGGGGGGGTCGATGAGCAGTTCTTC.

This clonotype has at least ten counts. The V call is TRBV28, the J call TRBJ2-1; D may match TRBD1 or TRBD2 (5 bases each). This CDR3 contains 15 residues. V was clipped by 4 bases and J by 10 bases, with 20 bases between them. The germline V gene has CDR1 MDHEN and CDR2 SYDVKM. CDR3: CASSYLEMVGGEQFF. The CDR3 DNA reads TGTGCCAGCAGTTATCTTGAGATGGTTGGGGGAGAGCAGTTCTTC.

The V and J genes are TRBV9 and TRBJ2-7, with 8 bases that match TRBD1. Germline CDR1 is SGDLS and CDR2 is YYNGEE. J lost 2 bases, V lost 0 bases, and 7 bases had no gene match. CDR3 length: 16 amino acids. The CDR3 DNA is TGTGCCAGCAGCGTAGAGGGGACAGGTCGGACCTACGAGCAGTACTTC. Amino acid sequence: CASSVEGTGRTYEQYF.

This CDR3 reads CASSTRDREAYEQYV. The CDR3 DNA reads TGTGCCAGCAGTACCAGGGACAGGGAAGCCTACGAGCAGTACGTC. This chain uses TRBV6-2 or TRBV6-3 with TRBJ2-7; TRBD1 matches at 9 bases. This CDR3 spans 15 amino acids. With V trimmed by 5 bases and J by 2 bases, 7 bases remained unmatched. Germline CDR1 MNHEY, CDR2 SVGEGT.

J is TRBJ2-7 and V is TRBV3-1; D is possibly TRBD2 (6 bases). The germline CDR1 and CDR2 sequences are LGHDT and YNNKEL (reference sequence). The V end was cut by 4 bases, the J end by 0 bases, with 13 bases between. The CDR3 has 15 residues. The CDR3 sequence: CASSPFGGVSYEQYF. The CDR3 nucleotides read TGTGCCAGCAGCCCATTCGGGGGAGTCTCCTACGAGCAGTACTTC.

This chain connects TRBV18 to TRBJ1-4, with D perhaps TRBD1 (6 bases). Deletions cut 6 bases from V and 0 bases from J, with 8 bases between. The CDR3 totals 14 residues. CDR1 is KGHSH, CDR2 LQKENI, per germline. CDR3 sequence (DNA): TGTGCCAGCTCCGACAGGACAACTAATGAAAAACTGTTTTTT. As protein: CASSDRTTNEKLFF.

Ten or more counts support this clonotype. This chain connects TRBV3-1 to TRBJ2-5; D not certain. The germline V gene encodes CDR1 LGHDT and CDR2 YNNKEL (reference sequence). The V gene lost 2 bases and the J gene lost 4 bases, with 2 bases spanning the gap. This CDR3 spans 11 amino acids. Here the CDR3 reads CASSQTETQYF. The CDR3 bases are TGTGCCAGCAGCCAAACAGAGACCCAGTACTTC.

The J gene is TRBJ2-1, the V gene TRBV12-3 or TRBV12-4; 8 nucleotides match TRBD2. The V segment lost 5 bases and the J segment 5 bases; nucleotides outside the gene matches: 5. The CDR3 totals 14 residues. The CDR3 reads CASSPAGANNEQFF. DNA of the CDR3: TGTGCCAGCAGTCCAGCGGGGGCGAACAATGAGCAGTTCTTC.

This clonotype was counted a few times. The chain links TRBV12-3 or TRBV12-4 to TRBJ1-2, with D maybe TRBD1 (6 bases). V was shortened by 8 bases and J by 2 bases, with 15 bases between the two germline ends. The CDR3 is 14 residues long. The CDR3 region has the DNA TGTGCCAGCTCGGTTCCGGGGGGCAACTATGGCTACACCTTC. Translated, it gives CASSVPGGNYGYTF.

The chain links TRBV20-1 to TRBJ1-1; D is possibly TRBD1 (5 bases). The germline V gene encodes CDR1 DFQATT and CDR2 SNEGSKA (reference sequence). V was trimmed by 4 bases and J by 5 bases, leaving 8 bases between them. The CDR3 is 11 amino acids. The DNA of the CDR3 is TGCAGTGCTATGCGGGGGACTGAAGCTTTCTTT. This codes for CSAMRGTEAFF.

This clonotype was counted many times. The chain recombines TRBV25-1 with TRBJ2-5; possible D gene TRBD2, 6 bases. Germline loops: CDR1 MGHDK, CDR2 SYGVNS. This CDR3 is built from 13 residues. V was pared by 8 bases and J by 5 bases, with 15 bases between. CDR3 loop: CASLSAGRETQYF. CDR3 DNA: TGTGCCAGCTTATCCGCTGGGAGGGAGACCCAGTACTTC.

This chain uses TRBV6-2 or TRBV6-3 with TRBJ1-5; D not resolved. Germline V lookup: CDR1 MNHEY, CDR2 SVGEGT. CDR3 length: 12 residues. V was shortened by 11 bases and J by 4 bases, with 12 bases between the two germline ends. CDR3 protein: CAGSVGNQPQHF. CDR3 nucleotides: TGTGCCGGCTCGGTAGGGAATCAGCCCCAGCATTTT.

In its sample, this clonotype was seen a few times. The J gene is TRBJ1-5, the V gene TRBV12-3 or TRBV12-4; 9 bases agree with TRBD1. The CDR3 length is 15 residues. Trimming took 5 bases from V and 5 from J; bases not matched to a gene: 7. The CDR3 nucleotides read TGTGCCAGCAGTGATACAGGGGGCTCATATCAGCCCCAGCATTTT. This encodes CASSDTGGSYQPQHF.

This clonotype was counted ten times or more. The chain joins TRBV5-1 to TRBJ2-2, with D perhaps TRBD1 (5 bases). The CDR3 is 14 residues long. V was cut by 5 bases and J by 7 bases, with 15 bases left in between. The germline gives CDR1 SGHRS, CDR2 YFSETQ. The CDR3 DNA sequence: TGCGCCAGCAGTGAAGGGGTCTCACTCGGGGAGCTGTTTTTT. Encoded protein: CASSEGVSLGELFF.

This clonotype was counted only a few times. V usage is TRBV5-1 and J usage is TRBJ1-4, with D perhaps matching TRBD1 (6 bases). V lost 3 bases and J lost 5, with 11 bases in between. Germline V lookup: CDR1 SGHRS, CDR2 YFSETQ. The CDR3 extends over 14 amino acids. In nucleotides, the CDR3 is TGCGCCAGCAGCTCGTCGGACAGAAATGAAAAACTGTTTTTT. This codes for CASSSSDRNEKLFF.

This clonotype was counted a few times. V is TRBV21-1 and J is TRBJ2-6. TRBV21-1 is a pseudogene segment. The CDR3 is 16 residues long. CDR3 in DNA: TGTGCCAGCAGCCACCGAATTCCCTCTGGGGCCAACGTCCTGACTTTC. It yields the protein CASSHRIPSGANVLTF.

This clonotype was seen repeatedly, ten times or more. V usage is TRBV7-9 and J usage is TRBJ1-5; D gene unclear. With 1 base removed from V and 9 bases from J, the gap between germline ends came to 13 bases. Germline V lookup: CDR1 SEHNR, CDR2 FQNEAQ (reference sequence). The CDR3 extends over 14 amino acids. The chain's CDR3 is CASSLGDGPRPQHF. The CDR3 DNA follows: TGTGCCAGCAGCTTAGGAGACGGACCTCGGCCCCAGCATTTT. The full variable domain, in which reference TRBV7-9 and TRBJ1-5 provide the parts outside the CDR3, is DTGVSQNPRHKITKRGQNVTFRCDPISEHNRLYWYRQTLGQGPEFLTYFQNEAQLEKSRLLSDRFSAERPKGSFSTLEIQRTEQGDSAMYLCASSLGDGPRPQHFGDGTRLSIL.